The clone carrying this T cell receptor beta chain turned up a few times. The antigen remains undetermined. Given a much more abundant clone one base away, this may be a read error. This entry is derived from a study of T cells in Graves' hyperthyroidism and ophthalmopathy. The wider study: Peripheral blood was collected at initial diagnosis, before any treatment.

Findings of the study overall: Model predictions of ophthalmopathy came a median approximately 6.5 months before onset.

Amplification targeted TCR beta CDR3 regions from RNA transcripts. First-round RT-PCR with HTBI primers amplified the TCR CDR3 region. One entry per CDR3 protein, called by TCRdb with MiXCR from the multiplex PCR reads. The sample contains 550,000 to 600,000 distinct CDR3 sequences, 12% to 15% of which appear only once. There are 11 residues in the CDR3. The germline CDR1 and CDR2 sequences are SQVTM and ANQGSEA. Sequencing was performed on blood. The rearrangement uses TRBV29-1 and TRBJ2-3; D not resolved. The J call may be in error: the DNA end matches TRBJ1-5 better. The sequence was collected from a woman aged 18-35 years with Graves' ophthalmopathy. CDR3 nucleotides: TGCAGCGTTGCCTTACAAGATACGCAGCATTTT. Translated, it gives CSVALQDTQHF.